Given below is one T cell receptor (beta chain) in context. The CDR3 length is 15 residues. V gave up 3 bases and J gave up 7 bases; unmatched junction bases: 7. Germline lookup yields CDR1 LGHDT and CDR2 YNNKEL (reference sequence). The sample comes from a study of blood T cell repertoires in COVID-19. Profiled with immunoSEQ multiplex PCR; TCRdb holds only in-frame clones, not every one. This sample has some 150,000 clones, with around 87% found just once. Sample: PBMCs or T cells enriched from blood (not recorded which). The rearrangement joins TRBV3-1 (or the pseudogene TRBV3-2) to TRBJ2-1; 9 bases fit TRBD1. This receptor was obtained from a woman aged 25-40 years with acute COVID-19. The CDR3, as DNA: TGTGCCAGCAGCCAGTCGGGACAGGGCCAGAATGAGCAGTTCTTC. Its protein is CASSQSGQGQNEQFF.